The source of this T cell receptor beta chain is a study of cytomegalovirus exposure and HLA in healthy donors. Regarding the study as a whole: Data from an earlier analysis indicated that most TCR beta V segments were productive either about 87% or about 30% of the time.

PCR amplification relied on 60 Vbeta primers (plus 13 Jbeta primers). Repertoires were generated with immunoSEQ multiplex PCR, while TCRdb's copy carries only in-frame clones and drops some. The sample shows about 140,000 clones, roughly 80% of them seen only once. Trimming took 6 bases from V and 4 from J; bases not matched to a gene: 8. The V gene's germline CDR1 is SNHLY and CDR2 FYNNEI. The CDR3 length is 14 residues. Unrecorded immune exposures were likely, despite nominal health at sampling. A word on this clone: Its antigen is not identified.

The TCR was taken from a middle-aged man in good health and CMV-seronegative. Sequencing input: PBMCs. This chain links TRBV2 with TRBJ1-2; 7 bases match TRBD1. The CDR3 coding sequence is TGTGCCAGCAGAGGGGACAGACTAGTCTATGGCTACACCTTC. Translated: CASRGDRLVYGYTF.